These 25 T cell receptor beta chains came from one sample sequenced in a study of human T cells and chemical hapten exposure. From the RACE reads, TCRdb called clonotypes with MiXCR, one entry per CDR3 protein. The repertoire includes 50,000 to 70,000 distinct CDR3 sequences, approximately 9.9% of them detected once, and 8% to 10% sits in the top ten. The time point: pre-sensitization, week 0. Treatment of the sample: therapeutic diphenylcyclopropenone sensitization with weekly scalp DPC. Specimen: whole blood, collected in connection with sensitization to the hapten diphenylcyclopropenone (DPC). The receptors come from a man aged 40-55 years with alopecia areata. Some clones in this sample may be carry-over from other donors' samples.

This clonotype occurred many times. DNA of the CDR3: TGTGCCAGCAGTGAAGCCAGGGATCAGCCCCAGCATTTT. It codes for CASSEARDQPQHF. The chain links TRBV28 to TRBJ1-5; D may be TRBD1 (5 bases). This CDR3 spans 13 amino acids. Germline-derived CDR1 and CDR2 are MDHEN and SYDVKM. The V end lost 5 bases, the J end lost 5 bases, and 10 bases lay between the germline ends. The full variable domain, with the rest looked up from reference TRBV28 and TRBJ1-5, is DVKVTQSSRYLVKRTGEKVFLECVQDMDHENMFWYRQDPGLGLRLIYFSYDVKMKEKGDIPEGYSVSREKKERFSLILESASTNQTSMYLCASSEARDQPQHFGDGTRLSIL.

This clonotype was counted between two and nine times. This chain joins TRBV7-2 and TRBJ1-4; tentative D call: TRBD1 (5 bases). The CDR3 contains 14 residues. V lost 3 bases to trimming and J lost 5 bases, with 10 bases between them. Germline values: CDR1 SGHTA, CDR2 FQGNSA. CDR3 region: CASSFGTVNEKLFF. CDR3 in DNA: TGTGCCAGCAGCTTCGGGACGGTAAATGAAAAACTGTTTTTT.

A single count supports this clonotype. The V and J genes are TRBV11-2 and TRBJ2-1; D gene unclear. Per the germline V gene, CDR1 is SGHAT and CDR2 is FQNNGV. V lost 1 base and J 10 bases, leaving 17 bases between the germline ends. The CDR3 runs to 15 residues. CDR3 region: CASSLVRVPPREQFF. CDR3 coding DNA: TGTGCCAGCAGCTTAGTTCGAGTCCCCCCCCGCGAGCAGTTCTTC.

This clonotype came up many times. V usage is TRBV6-6 and J usage is TRBJ1-2, with a tentative D call TRBD1 (6 bases). This CDR3 has 15 residues. Germline V gives CDR1 MNHNY, CDR2 SVGAGI (reference sequence). With 4 bases removed from V and 0 bases from J, the gap between germline ends came to 12 bases. CDR3 sequence reads: CASSSPQGSNYGYTF. CDR3 coding DNA: TGTGCCAGCAGTTCCCCACAGGGTTCTAACTATGGCTACACCTTC.

This clonotype appeared a few times. CDR3 coding DNA: TGCAGTGCTAGAGCACCAGTAGGGGCCAAAGAGACCCAGTACTTC. Amino acids: CSARAPVGAKETQYF. The J gene is TRBJ2-5, the V gene TRBV20-1, with TRBD1 as a possible D gene (5 bases). CDR1 is DFQATT and CDR2 is SNEGSKA in the germline V gene (reference sequence). The CDR3 has 15 amino acids. V was cut by 1 base and J by 3 bases, with 15 bases left in between.

The chain employs TRBV19 and TRBJ2-7; 9 nucleotides align to TRBD1. The CDR3 has 15 amino acids. V trimming: 5 bases; J trimming: 2 bases; junction bases outside the gene matches: 7. Germline V CDR1 and CDR2: LNHDA, SQIVND (reference sequence). The CDR3 DNA reads TGTGCCAGTAGTGACACCGGGACAGGGCCCTACGAGCAGTACTTC. Translation: CASSDTGTGPYEQYF.

The sample holds a few counts of this clonotype. The chain has TRBV7-6 and TRBJ1-3; possible D gene TRBD1, 6 bases. The CDR3 is 16 amino acids. Germline V lookup: CDR1 SGHVS, CDR2 FNYEAQ. Trimming pared 1 base from V and 1 base from J, leaving 11 bases between. Here the CDR3 DNA reads TGTGCCAGCAGCTTAGGGGAAACAGGGTCTGGAAACACCATATATTTT. Its translation: CASSLGETGSGNTIYF.

This clonotype was picked up many times. This sequence joins TRBV7-3 and TRBJ2-3; D is perhaps TRBD1 (5 bases). Between the trimmed V and J ends, which lost 5 bases and 1 base, there was a span of 22 bases. This CDR3 is 18 amino acids long. Germline CDR1 and CDR2: SGHTA and FQGTGA. The CDR3 loop is CASSPGRGRLRGTDTQYF. CDR3 coding DNA: TGTGCCAGCAGCCCTGGTAGGGGCAGGCTCCGTGGCACAGATACGCAGTATTTT.

The gene calls are TRBV5-1 and TRBJ2-3; 8 nucleotides align to TRBD2. The CDR3 is 15 residues long. V trimming: 0 bases; J trimming: 5 bases; junction bases outside the gene matches: 5. Germline V gene data show CDR1 as SGHRS and CDR2 as YFSETQ. The DNA for the CDR3 is TGCGCCAGCAGCTTGGAGCGGGAGTTGGAAGATACGCAGTATTTT. Amino acids: CASSLERELEDTQYF.

The chain links TRBV27 to TRBJ2-3, with TRBD2 matching 7 bases. Per germline, CDR1 MNHEY and CDR2 SMNVEV (reference sequence). The CDR3 spans 15 residues. V trimming: 6 bases; J trimming: 4 bases; junction bases outside the gene matches: 10. CDR3 coding DNA: TGTGCCAGCAGACCGCTAGCGGTTAAGGCAGATACGCAGTATTTT. Protein sequence: CASRPLAVKADTQYF.

The chain employs TRBV3-1 and TRBJ2-6, with D hard to call. The germline V gene encodes CDR1 LGHDT and CDR2 YNNKEL (reference sequence). This CDR3 has 16 amino acids. V lost 4 bases and J 0 bases, leaving 10 bases between the germline ends. CDR3 in amino acids: CASSRTASSGANVLTF. Here the CDR3 DNA reads TGTGCCAGCAGCCGTACAGCAAGCTCTGGGGCCAACGTCCTGACTTTC.

This clonotype was counted ten times or more. The chain is built from TRBV11-2 and TRBJ1-1; no clear D. Germline CDR1 SGHAT, CDR2 FQNNGV. V lost 1 base, J lost 6 bases, and 6 bases lay in between. The CDR3 length is 12 residues. The CDR3 DNA reads TGTGCCAGCAGCTTAGTAACCTCTGAAGCTTTCTTT. Protein: CASSLVTSEAFF.

This clonotype was recorded at least ten times. The rearrangement uses TRBV11-2 and TRBJ2-1, with TRBD2 identical over 7 bases. CDR1 SGHAT and CDR2 FQNNGV come from the germline V gene. The CDR3 runs 16 residues. V lost 1 base and J lost 7; bases outside the gene matches: 10. CDR3 region: CASSLGGGRSRNEQFF. In DNA, the CDR3 is TGTGCCAGCAGCTTAGGCGGCGGGAGATCTAGGAATGAGCAGTTCTTC.

The chain employs TRBV3-2 and TRBJ2-1. TRBV3-2 corresponds to a pseudogene. The CDR3 extends over 21 amino acids. The CDR3 loop reads CASSQDYYENSDGVYYNEQFF. DNA of the CDR3: TGTGCCAGCAGCCAAGATTATTACGAAAATTCCGACGGGGTCTACTACAATGAGCAGTTCTTC.

This chain uses TRBV19 with TRBJ2-7; 7 bases match TRBD2. CDR1 is LNHDA, CDR2 SQIVND, per germline (reference sequence). The CDR3 has 15 residues. J gave up 5 bases and V 1 base, and 8 bases lay outside the gene matches. CDR3 in DNA: TGTGCCAGTAGTATAGGGGGAGGGCCATTTGACGAGCAGTACTTC. Residues: CASSIGGGPFDEQYF.

The chain has TRBV20-1 and TRBJ2-4, with TRBD1 matching over 8 bases. Germline trimming cut 6 bases from V and 1 base from J; bases unmatched to any gene: 5. The CDR3 is 14 amino acids. Germline CDR1 is DFQATT and CDR2 is SNEGSKA (reference sequence). CDR3 DNA: TGCAGTGCGACAGGGGCGGGGGCCAAAAACATTCAGTACTTC. It is translated as CSATGAGAKNIQYF.

This chain joins TRBV7-3 and TRBJ2-7; D might be TRBD1 (5 bases). The germline V gene encodes CDR1 SGHTA and CDR2 FQGTGA. V lost 5 bases to trimming and J lost 6 bases, with 17 bases between them. The CDR3 spans 14 residues. The CDR3 coding sequence is TGTGCCAGCAGCCCCGGCCCATGGGGCGGCGAGCAGTACTTC. Protein sequence: CASSPGPWGGEQYF.

This clonotype was found many times. V and J are TRBV4-1 and TRBJ2-3; maybe TRBD2 (5 bases). CDR1 MGHRA and CDR2 YSYEKL come from the germline V gene. V was cut by 1 base and J by 1 base, with 9 bases left in between. The CDR3 has 15 amino acids. CDR3 bases: TGCGCCAGCAGCCAAGTTCCGGAGGGCACAGATACGCAGTATTTT. Its translation is CASSQVPEGTDTQYF.

Ten or more counts support this clonotype. The J gene is TRBJ1-5, the V gene TRBV5-1; D is uncertain. The CDR3 is made up of 15 amino acids. CDR1 is SGHRS and CDR2 is YFSETQ in the germline V gene. V dropped 2 bases and J dropped 4 bases, with 13 bases sitting between them. The CDR3 loop is CASSFRMGINQPQHF. CDR3 nucleotides: TGCGCCAGCAGCTTTAGGATGGGGATTAATCAGCCCCAGCATTTT.

A few counts support this clonotype. This chain joins TRBV11-2 and TRBJ2-3, with 8 bases aligning to TRBD2. After removal of 5 bases from V and 1 base from J, the junction contained 8 bases not matched to a gene. This CDR3 contains 16 residues. CDR1 and CDR2 from the germline V gene are SGHAT and FQNNGV. CDR3 region: CASSRSGRVGTDTQYF. The CDR3 bases are TGTGCCAGCAGCCGGAGCGGGAGAGTGGGCACAGATACGCAGTATTTT. The full variable domain, with the rest looked up from reference TRBV11-2 and TRBJ2-3, is EAGVAQSPRYKIIEKRQSVAFWCNPISGHATLYWYQQILGQGPKLLIQFQNNGVVDDSQLPKDRFSAERLKGVDSTLKIQPAKLEDSAVYLCASSRSGRVGTDTQYFGPGTRLTVL.

The V and J genes are TRBV28 and TRBJ2-7; possible D gene TRBD2, 6 bases. Germline V CDR1 and CDR2: MDHEN, SYDVKM. The CDR3 runs to 15 residues. V was clipped by 4 bases and J by 1 base, with 14 bases between them. The CDR3 loop reads CASSSHGGTSYEQYF. The CDR3 nucleotides read TGTGCCAGCAGTTCCCACGGCGGGACTTCCTACGAGCAGTACTTC.

This clonotype was seen more than once but under ten times. The J gene is TRBJ2-1, the V gene TRBV11-1, with 9 bases identical to TRBD1. Germline values: CDR1 SGHAT, CDR2 FQDESV (reference sequence). The CDR3 length is 16 residues. The ends lost 1 base at V and 4 bases at J; junction bases unmatched: 5. The CDR3 reads CASSLGLDRGYNEQFF. In nucleotides, the CDR3 is TGTGCCAGCAGCTTAGGTTTGGACAGGGGATACAATGAGCAGTTCTTC. The whole variable domain, filled in from reference TRBV11-1 and TRBJ2-1, reads EAEVAQSPRYKITEKSQAVAFWCDPISGHATLYWYRQILGQGPELLVQFQDESVVDDSQLPKDRFSAERLKGVDSTLKIQPAELGDSAMYLCASSLGLDRGYNEQFFGPGTRLTVL.

CDR3 nucleotide sequence: TGTGCCAGCAGCCCCTTGACAACCGCGAACACCGGGGAGCTGTTTTTT. Its translation: CASSPLTTANTGELFF. This chain connects TRBV5-4 to TRBJ2-2; no clear D. CDR1 SGHNT and CDR2 YYREEE come from the germline V gene (reference sequence). The CDR3 runs to 16 residues. V gave up 4 bases and J gave up 0 bases, with 13 bases separating them. The full variable domain, rest sourced from reference TRBV5-4 and TRBJ2-2, is ETGVTQSPTHLIKTRGQQVTLRCSSQSGHNTVSWYQQALGQGPQFIFQYYREEENGRGNFPPRFSGLQFPNYSSELNVNALELDDSALYLCASSPLTTANTGELFFGEGSRLTVL.

The genes are TRBV7-9 and TRBJ2-5; no clear D. CDR3 length: 14 residues. Trimming took off 1 base at V and 1 base at J, with 7 bases between the two ends. Germline values: CDR1 SEHNR, CDR2 FQNEAQ (reference sequence). Here the CDR3 DNA reads TGTGCCAGCAGCTTAGGCTTGGTCCAAGAGACCCAGTACTTC. Residues: CASSLGLVQETQYF.

This clonotype was seen a few times. V is TRBV20-1 and J is TRBJ2-7; D not resolved. Germline CDR1 and CDR2: DFQATT and SNEGSKA (reference sequence). The V end was cut by 0 bases, the J end by 4 bases, with 13 bases between. This CDR3 is 14 amino acids long. Here the CDR3 DNA reads TGCAGTGCTAGAGACGCGGTGGTGGGTTACGAGCAGTACTTC. Translation: CSARDAVVGYEQYF.